Below are 31 T cell receptor beta chains sequenced from a single sample in a study of blood T cell repertoires in COVID-19. Profiled with immunoSEQ multiplex PCR; TCRdb holds only in-frame clones, not every one. Altogether over 130,000 clones are present, 80% to 90% being singletons, with the ten largest covering roughly a tenth. Material: peripheral blood. The receptor source for this set is a man aged 60 to 69 with active or convalescent COVID-19.

V usage is TRBV18 and J usage is TRBJ1-5; D gene uncertain. The CDR3 length is 15 residues. V lost 3 bases, J lost 0 bases, and 9 bases lay in between. The germline V gene has CDR1 KGHSH and CDR2 LQKENI. In DNA, the CDR3 is TGTGCCAGCTCACCGTCGACACATAGCAATCAGCCCCAGCATTTT. Translated, it gives CASSPSTHSNQPQHF.

This clone was seen only a few times. CDR3 coding DNA: TGCGCCAGCAGCTTGCGGGGGGACGGCTACACCTTC. Translated: CASSLRGDGYTF. The V and J genes are TRBV5-1 and TRBJ1-2; maybe TRBD1 (5 bases). CDR3 length: 12 residues. Between the trimmed V and J ends, which lost 1 base and 8 bases, there was a span of 9 bases. Germline CDR1 is SGHRS and CDR2 is YFSETQ.

This chain uses TRBV2 with TRBJ2-3, with D unclear. Germline-derived CDR1 and CDR2 are SNHLY and FYNNEI. The CDR3 extends over 16 amino acids. Trimming removed 0 bases at V and 5 bases at J, with 15 bases between. Written as DNA, the CDR3 is TGTGCCAGCAGTGAAGCAAGAGGTGGCAGCCAAGATACGCAGTATTTT. It is translated as CASSEARGGSQDTQYF.

This clone was picked up one time. This chain uses TRBV27 with TRBJ2-6; D is perhaps TRBD2 (6 bases). This CDR3 is built from 17 residues. Germline V CDR1 and CDR2: MNHEY, SMNVEV (reference sequence). The V end was cut by 8 bases, the J end by 0 bases, with 17 bases between. CDR3 sequence (DNA): TGTGCCAGCTCACGGGAGACAGCCTACTCTGGGGCCAACGTCCTGACTTTC. Translation: CASSRETAYSGANVLTF. Looking up the rest from reference TRBV27 and TRBJ2-6 gives the full variable domain: EAQVTQNPRYLITVTGKKLTVTCSQNMNHEYMSWYRQDPGLGLRQIYYSMNVEVTDKGDVPEGYKVSRKEKRNFPLILESPSPNQTSLYFCASSRETAYSGANVLTFGAGSRLTVL.

V gene TRBV28 combines with J gene TRBJ2-1; D call uncertain. The germline CDR1 and CDR2 sequences are MDHEN and SYDVKM. V was cut by 6 bases and J by 0 bases, with 12 bases left in between. The CDR3 has 15 amino acids. Here the CDR3 DNA reads TGTGCCAGCAGCCAAGACTCCTCCTCCTACAATGAGCAGTTCTTC. It is translated as CASSQDSSSYNEQFF.

The chain joins TRBV2 to TRBJ2-2, with D perhaps TRBD1 (6 bases). V was shortened by 7 bases and J by 7 bases, with 13 bases between the two germline ends. This CDR3 contains 13 residues. From germline, CDR1 is SNHLY and CDR2 FYNNEI. The CDR3 here is CASTLQGIGELFF. The CDR3 DNA reads TGTGCCAGCACACTTCAGGGGATCGGGGAGCTGTTTTTT.

This chain uses TRBV28 with TRBJ2-1; 7 bases line up with TRBD2. Germline values: CDR1 MDHEN, CDR2 SYDVKM. The length of the CDR3 is 17 residues. Unmatched junction bases numbered 12, after V lost 3 bases and J lost 4 bases. The CDR3 loop reads CASSFSRDYRLYNEQFF. As DNA, the CDR3 is TGTGCCAGCAGTTTCTCCAGGGACTACCGCCTGTACAATGAGCAGTTCTTC.

The chain links TRBV27 to TRBJ2-2; the D gene is possibly TRBD1 (5 bases). V lost 5 bases and J 4 bases, leaving 11 bases between the germline ends. CDR1 and CDR2 from the germline V gene are MNHEY and SMNVEV (reference sequence). This CDR3 has 14 amino acids. This CDR3 reads CASSHGQGTGELFF. Written as DNA, the CDR3 is TGTGCCAGCAGTCACGGGCAGGGCACCGGGGAGCTGTTTTTT.

V and J are TRBV3-1 (or the pseudogene TRBV3-2) and TRBJ2-2, with unresolved D. The ends were cut back, 4 bases at V and 7 bases at J, with 10 bases in the middle. The V gene's germline CDR1 is LGHDT and CDR2 YNNKEL (reference sequence). The CDR3 has 13 amino acids. The CDR3 coding sequence is TGTGCCAGCAGCCGGTTCCCGGGCGGGGAGCTGTTTTTT. As protein: CASSRFPGGELFF.

This rearrangement joins TRBV5-1 to TRBJ2-7; the D gene is possibly TRBD1 (6 bases). V lost 2 bases and J 1 base, leaving 13 bases between the germline ends. The CDR3 has 15 residues. The germline gives CDR1 SGHRS, CDR2 YFSETQ. CDR3 DNA sequence: TGCGCCAGCAGCTTACAGGGAACCGCATCCTACGAGCAGTACTTC. This codes for CASSLQGTASYEQYF.

J is TRBJ2-1 and V is TRBV27, with D possibly matching TRBD2 (5 bases). The V end was cut by 8 bases, the J end by 9 bases, with 20 bases between. Germline V gives CDR1 MNHEY, CDR2 SMNVEV (reference sequence). This CDR3 region has 14 residues. CDR3 protein: CASGVAKPIIEQFF. The CDR3 DNA reads as TGTGCCAGCGGGGTAGCGAAGCCGATCATTGAGCAGTTCTTC.

The table lists this clone with a count of one. This chain connects TRBV9 to TRBJ1-4; possible D gene TRBD1, 6 bases. CDR3 length: 15 residues. Germline lookup yields CDR1 SGDLS and CDR2 YYNGEE. The germline V and J ends were trimmed by 0 bases and 8 bases, with 14 bases remaining between them. This CDR3 reads CASSVDQGLGEKLFF. The CDR3 region has the DNA TGTGCCAGCAGCGTAGATCAGGGGTTAGGGGAAAAACTGTTTTTT.

The rearrangement uses TRBV7-2 and TRBJ2-7; tentative D call: TRBD1 (6 bases). Per the germline V gene, CDR1 is SGHTA and CDR2 is FQGNSA. With 3 bases removed from V and 3 bases from J, the gap between germline ends came to 12 bases. This CDR3 spans 14 amino acids. CDR3 residues: CASSFRDTHYEQYF. In DNA, the CDR3 is TGTGCCAGCAGCTTCCGGGACACCCACTACGAGCAGTACTTC.

The rearrangement uses TRBV6-1 and TRBJ2-3; D is undetermined. There are 13 residues in the CDR3. Germline V CDR1 and CDR2: MNHNS, SASEGT. V was pared by 2 bases and J by 5 bases, with 8 bases between. CDR3 sequence (DNA): TGTGCCAGCAGTGAACATCGGGTAGATACGCAGTATTTT. Its protein product is CASSEHRVDTQYF.

V usage is TRBV6-1 and J usage is TRBJ1-2; D is undetermined. CDR3 length: 15 amino acids. Germline V gives CDR1 MNHNS, CDR2 SASEGT. Trimming cost V 3 bases and J 4 bases, with 15 bases left between them. The CDR3 reads CASSDLVLSLYGYTF. CDR3 sequence (DNA): TGTGCCAGCAGTGATTTAGTCTTGTCGCTCTATGGCTACACCTTC.

The CDR3 DNA is TGTGCCAGCAGAGACCCGGGACTAGCGGGAGGGGGCACCTACAATGAGCAGTTCTTC. Translated: CASRDPGLAGGGTYNEQFF. The V call is TRBV2, the J call TRBJ2-1; the match to TRBD2 covers 16 bases. The V and J ends lost 6 bases and 2 bases, in that order; junction bases with no gene match: 10. Germline values: CDR1 SNHLY, CDR2 FYNNEI. This CDR3 is built from 19 residues.

This chain connects TRBV6-5 to TRBJ1-6; D is uncertain. V lost 6 bases to trimming and J lost 5 bases, with 14 bases between them. CDR3 size: 15 residues. Germline V gives CDR1 MNHEY, CDR2 SVGAGI. The DNA for the CDR3 is TGTGCCAGCAGGGGCCGGGGTCTAAATAATTCACCCCTCCACTTT. It codes for CASRGRGLNNSPLHF.

The chain links TRBV27 to TRBJ1-1, with 8 bases aligning to TRBD1. The V and J ends lost 5 bases and 1 base, in that order; junction bases with no gene match: 18. The CDR3 extends over 19 amino acids. CDR1 MNHEY and CDR2 SMNVEV come from the germline V gene (reference sequence). The CDR3 loop is CASSPPRGTGLLRNTEAFF. The DNA of the CDR3 is TGTGCCAGCAGTCCCCCCCGGGGGACAGGTCTCCTGAGGAACACTGAAGCTTTCTTT.

The chain has TRBV7-3 and TRBJ2-5; 10 bases align to TRBD1. Germline CDR1 and CDR2: SGHTA and FQGTGA. The CDR3 has 14 residues. V dropped 4 bases and J dropped 4; count of bases not matched to a gene: 3. The CDR3 coding sequence is TGTGCCAGCAGCTCCTGGACAGGGGGAGAGACCCAGTACTTC. Translated, it gives CASSSWTGGETQYF. Filled out from reference TRBV7-3 and TRBJ2-5, the complete variable domain reads GAGVSQTPSNKVTEKGKYVELRCDPISGHTALYWYRQSLGQGPEFLIYFQGTGAADDSGLPNDRFFAVRPEGSVSTLKIQRTERGDSAVYLCASSSWTGGETQYFGPGTRLLVL.

This clone was observed a single time. The chain carries TRBV19 and TRBJ2-1; D perhaps matches TRBD1 (5 bases). This CDR3 contains 15 residues. The V gene lost 4 bases and the J gene lost 2 bases, with 12 bases spanning the gap. CDR1 is LNHDA and CDR2 is SQIVND in the germline V gene (reference sequence). The CDR3: CASSTGQLPYNEQFF. In nucleotides, the CDR3 is TGTGCCAGTAGTACCGGACAATTACCCTACAATGAGCAGTTCTTC.

This rearrangement joins TRBV28 to TRBJ2-1; 10 positions match TRBD1. J was trimmed by 6 bases and V by 5 bases; bases with no gene match: 10. Germline CDR1 reads MDHEN; CDR2 reads SYDVKM. The length of the CDR3 is 16 residues. Here the CDR3 reads CASSGPGTGVSNEQFF. In DNA form, the CDR3 reads TGTGCCAGCAGTGGGCCCGGGACAGGGGTTTCCAATGAGCAGTTCTTC.

The rearrangement uses TRBV7-9 and TRBJ2-7, with 9 bases aligning to TRBD2. The V gene's germline CDR1 is SEHNR and CDR2 FQNEAQ (reference sequence). The V and J ends lost 8 bases and 0 bases, in that order; junction bases with no gene match: 5. This CDR3 has 14 residues. This CDR3 is CASGSGSRSYEQYF. CDR3 coding DNA: TGTGCCAGCGGTAGCGGGAGCCGCTCCTACGAGCAGTACTTC.

V and J are TRBV19 and TRBJ2-2, with 12 bases that match TRBD1. The V gene end was trimmed by 1 base and the J gene end by 1 base; junction bases not matched to a gene: 4. Germline V gene data show CDR1 as LNHDA and CDR2 as SQIVND (reference sequence). The CDR3 sequence is 18 residues long. This CDR3 is CASSIVGTGGKNTGELFF. CDR3 sequence (DNA): TGTGCCAGTAGTATAGTAGGGACAGGGGGCAAGAACACCGGGGAGCTGTTTTTT.

This clone qualifies as medium-sized (0.01 to 0.1%). The J gene is TRBJ1-5, the V gene TRBV7-5. TRBV7-5 is flagged as a pseudogene. The CDR3 is 12 amino acids. CDR3: CARSLRNQPQHF. In DNA form, the CDR3 reads TGTGCCAGAAGCTTACGTAATCAGCCCCAGCATTTT.

CDR3 nucleotides: TGTGCCAGCAGTACCCGAGGCCACTATGGCTACACCTTC. This codes for CASSTRGHYGYTF. This chain uses TRBV12-3 or TRBV12-4 with TRBJ1-2, with no clear D. This CDR3 is 13 amino acids long. Trimming removed 5 bases at V and 3 bases at J, with 10 bases between.

The J gene is TRBJ1-2, the V gene TRBV28; D may be TRBD1 (5 bases). Trimming stripped 3 bases from V and 7 bases from J, with 18 bases between. Germline CDR1 is MDHEN and CDR2 is SYDVKM. This CDR3 has 15 residues. The CDR3 nucleotides are TGTGCCAGCAGTTTTTCCCGGTGGGGGGTTGGTGGCTACACCTTC. This sequence encodes CASSFSRWGVGGYTF.

J is TRBJ2-7 and V is TRBV4-1; no reliable D call. Between the trimmed V and J ends, which lost 0 bases and 6 bases, there was a span of 12 bases. Germline loops: CDR1 MGHRA, CDR2 YSYEKL. The CDR3 runs 14 residues. CDR3 DNA sequence: TGCGCCAGCAGCCAAGAGTGGAGAGATCCCGAGCAGTACTTC. Encoded protein: CASSQEWRDPEQYF.

This clone showed up just once. The chain has TRBV18 and TRBJ1-1; D unresolved. Germline V lookup: CDR1 KGHSH, CDR2 LQKENI. Trimming removed 2 bases at V and 6 bases at J, with 10 bases between. The CDR3 consists of 13 residues. The CDR3 is CASSPNPRAEAFF. CDR3 coding DNA: TGTGCCAGCTCACCAAATCCCCGAGCTGAAGCTTTCTTT.

This chain joins TRBV27 and TRBJ2-3; 8 bases line up with TRBD1. The CDR3 is 16 residues long. The V and J ends lost 7 bases and 1 base, in that order; junction bases with no gene match: 10. Germline CDR1 is MNHEY and CDR2 is SMNVEV (reference sequence). This CDR3 is CASKGETGARTDTQYF. For the CDR3, the DNA is TGTGCCAGCAAGGGAGAGACAGGGGCGCGCACAGATACGCAGTATTTT.

This clone was seen a few times. The chain uses TRBV2 and TRBJ1-1; TRBD1 matches at 11 bases. Losses at the gene ends were 6 bases for V and 7 bases for J; bases not matched to a gene: 4. The germline CDR1 and CDR2 sequences are SNHLY and FYNNEI. The CDR3 spans 13 residues. The CDR3 region is CASRSGTGGEAFF. Here the CDR3 DNA reads TGTGCCAGCAGGTCCGGGACAGGGGGTGAAGCTTTCTTT.

V usage is TRBV6-5 and J usage is TRBJ2-3, with 7 bases lining up with TRBD1. J gave up 5 bases and V 7 bases, and 12 bases lay outside the gene matches. The CDR3 loop spans 15 amino acids. The germline gives CDR1 MNHEY, CDR2 SVGAGI. CDR3 sequence reads: CASIKGQTWGDTQYF. The CDR3, as DNA: TGTGCCAGCATCAAGGGACAGACCTGGGGAGATACGCAGTATTTT.